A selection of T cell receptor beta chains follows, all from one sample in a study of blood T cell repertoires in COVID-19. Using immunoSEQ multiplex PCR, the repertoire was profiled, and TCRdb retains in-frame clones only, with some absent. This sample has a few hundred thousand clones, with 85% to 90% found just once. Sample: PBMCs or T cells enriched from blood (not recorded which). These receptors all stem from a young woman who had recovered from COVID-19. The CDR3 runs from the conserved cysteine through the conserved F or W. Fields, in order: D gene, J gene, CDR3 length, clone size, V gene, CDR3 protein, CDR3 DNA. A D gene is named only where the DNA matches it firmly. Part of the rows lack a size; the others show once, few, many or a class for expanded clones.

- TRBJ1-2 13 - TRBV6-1 CASSEGLLYGYTF TGTGCCAGCAGTGAGGGACTGCTATATGGCTACACCTTC
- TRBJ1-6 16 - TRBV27 CASSFDRSSYNSPLHF TGTGCCAGCAGTTTCGACCGGAGCTCCTATAATTCACCCCTCCACTTT
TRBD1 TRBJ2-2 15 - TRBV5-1 CASSLSQGAAGELFF TGCGCCAGCAGCTTGTCGCAGGGGGCAGCCGGGGAGCTGTTTTTT
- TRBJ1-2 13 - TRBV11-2 CASSLEGGGGYTF TGTGCCAGCAGCTTAGAGGGGGGTGGTGGCTACACCTTC
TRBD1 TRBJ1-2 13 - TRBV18 CASSPDRDYGYTF TGTGCCAGCTCACCCGACAGGGACTATGGCTACACCTTC
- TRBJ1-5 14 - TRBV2 CASSEQGGDQPQHF TGTGCCAGCAGTGAACAGGGAGGAGATCAGCCCCAGCATTTT
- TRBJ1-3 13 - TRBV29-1 CSVGEAGRNTIYF TGCAGCGTTGGGGAGGCAGGACGAAACACCATATATTTT
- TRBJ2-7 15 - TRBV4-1 CASSQGDTATDEQYF TGCGCCAGCAGCCAGGGGGACACGGCCACAGACGAGCAGTACTTC
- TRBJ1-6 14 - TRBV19 CASSIDSYNSPLHF TGTGCCAGTAGTATTGACAGCTATAATTCACCCCTCCACTTT
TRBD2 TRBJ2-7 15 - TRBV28 CASSLTSGGSGEQYF TGTGCCAGCAGTTTAACTAGCGGGGGTTCCGGCGAGCAGTACTTC
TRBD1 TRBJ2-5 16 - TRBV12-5 CASGLRDRGFGETQYF TGTGCTAGTGGTCTCCGGGACAGGGGGTTTGGGGAGACCCAGTACTTC
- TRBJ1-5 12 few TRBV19 CASSMTYQPQHF TGTGCCAGTAGTATGACTTATCAGCCCCAGCATTTT
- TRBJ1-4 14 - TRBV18 CASSPDLANEKLFF TGTGCCAGCTCACCAGATTTAGCTAATGAAAAACTGTTTTTT
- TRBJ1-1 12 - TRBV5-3 CARSLSGTEAFF TGTGCCAGAAGCTTGTCCGGGACTGAAGCTTTCTTT
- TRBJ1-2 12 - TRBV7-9 CASSSTPRGYTF TGTGCCAGCAGCTCGACCCCCAGGGGCTACACCTTC
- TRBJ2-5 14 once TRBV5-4 CASSLQIVQETQYF TGTGCCAGCAGCTTACAGATAGTCCAAGAGACCCAGTACTTC
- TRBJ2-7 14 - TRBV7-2 CASSSRGGSYEQYF TGTGCCAGCAGCTCCCGAGGTGGAAGCTACGAGCAGTACTTC
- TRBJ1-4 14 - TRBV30 CAWSVGAQGGLVFF TGTGCCTGGAGTGTAGGGGCCCAGGGTGGGTTGGTGTTTTTT
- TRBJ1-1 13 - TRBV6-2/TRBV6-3 CASSVTANTEAFF TGTGCCAGCAGCGTGACAGCGAACACTGAAGCTTTCTTT
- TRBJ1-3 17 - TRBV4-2 CASSQDRRLLGGNTIYF TGTGCCAGCAGCCAAGACCGAAGACTACTGGGGGGAAACACCATATATTTT
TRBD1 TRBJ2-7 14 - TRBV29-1 CSVGGQGALYEQYF TGCAGCGTCGGAGGACAGGGGGCCCTCTACGAGCAGTACTTC
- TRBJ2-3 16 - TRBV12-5 CASGLGRLLTTDTQYF TGTGCTAGTGGTTTGGGCCGACTCCTTACCACAGATACGCAGTATTTT
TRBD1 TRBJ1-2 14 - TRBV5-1 CASRGTGPTYGYTF TGCGCCAGCAGGGGGACAGGGCCCACCTATGGCTACACCTTC
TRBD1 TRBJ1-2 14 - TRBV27 CASSPSGTGYGYTF TGTGCCAGCAGCCCCTCAGGGACAGGGTATGGCTACACCTTC
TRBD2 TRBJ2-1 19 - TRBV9 CASSVGASGGHSSYNEQFF TGTGCCAGCAGCGTAGGGGCTAGCGGGGGGCACAGCTCCTACAATGAGCAGTTCTTC
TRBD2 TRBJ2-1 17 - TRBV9 CASSSRASGGVYHEQFF TGTGCCAGCAGCTCCCGGGCTAGCGGGGGGGTGTACCATGAGCAGTTCTTC
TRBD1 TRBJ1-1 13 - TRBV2 CASRADRDTEAFF TGTGCCAGCAGGGCCGACAGGGACACTGAAGCTTTCTTT
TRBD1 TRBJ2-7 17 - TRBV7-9 CASSLAPPGQASYEQYF TGTGCCAGCAGCTTAGCTCCTCCGGGACAGGCTTCCTACGAGCAGTACTTC
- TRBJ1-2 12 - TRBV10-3 CAISEYGSSYTF TGTGCCATCAGTGAGTACGGTTCCAGCTACACCTTC
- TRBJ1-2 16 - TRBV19 CASSIDPRHSNYGYTF TGTGCCAGTAGTATAGACCCCCGACACTCCAACTATGGCTACACCTTC
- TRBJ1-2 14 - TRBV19 CASSIRDTNYGYTF TGTGCCAGTAGTATTCGGGATACCAACTATGGCTACACCTTC
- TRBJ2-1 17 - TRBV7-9 CASSLVLGTDSYNEQFF TGTGCCAGCAGCTTAGTCTTAGGTACAGACTCCTACAATGAGCAGTTCTTC
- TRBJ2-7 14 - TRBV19 CASSSYRESTEQYF TGTGCCAGTAGTTCCTACAGGGAATCGACCGAGCAGTACTTC
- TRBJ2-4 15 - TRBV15 CATSSLVQGDSIQYF TGTGCCACCAGCAGTTTAGTTCAGGGCGATAGCATTCAGTACTTC
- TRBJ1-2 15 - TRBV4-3 CASSPGLSGPYGYTF TGCGCCAGCAGCCCAGGACTGTCGGGTCCCTATGGCTACACCTTC
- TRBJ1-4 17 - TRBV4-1 CASTEDRPSATNEKLFF TGCGCCAGCACAGAGGATCGGCCGTCTGCAACTAATGAAAAACTGTTTTTT
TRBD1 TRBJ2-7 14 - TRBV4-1 CASSQEQGGFEQYF TGCGCCAGCAGCCAAGAACAGGGGGGCTTCGAGCAGTACTTC
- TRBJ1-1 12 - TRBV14 CASSLWNTEAFF TGTGCCAGCAGCCTATGGAACACTGAAGCTTTCTTT
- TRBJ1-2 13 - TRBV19 CASSRQGHYGYTF TGTGCCAGTAGTCGGCAGGGCCACTATGGCTACACCTTC
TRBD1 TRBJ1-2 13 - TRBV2 CAREDRTNYGYTF TGTGCCAGGGAGGACAGGACTAACTATGGCTACACCTTC
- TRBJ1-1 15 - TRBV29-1 CSVKKTGFGAPEAFF TGCAGCGTCAAGAAAACAGGGTTTGGGGCCCCTGAAGCTTTCTTT
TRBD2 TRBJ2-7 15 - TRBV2 CASRETSGAWYEQYF TGTGCCAGCAGGGAGACTAGCGGGGCTTGGTACGAGCAGTACTTC
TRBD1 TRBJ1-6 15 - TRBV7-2 CASSLARGQASPLHF TGTGCCAGCAGCTTAGCGAGGGGGCAGGCCTCACCCCTCCACTTT
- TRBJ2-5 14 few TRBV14 CANPFNPSGETQYF TGTGCCAACCCGTTTAACCCTTCGGGAGAGACCCAGTACTTC
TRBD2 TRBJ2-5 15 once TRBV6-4 CASSAGTSEGETQYF TGTGCCAGCAGCGCCGGGACTAGCGAAGGAGAGACCCAGTACTTC
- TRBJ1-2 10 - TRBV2 CASREAGYTF TGTGCCAGCAGAGAGGCCGGCTACACCTTC
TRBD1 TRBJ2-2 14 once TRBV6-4 CASRLGQGAGELFF TGTGCCAGCAGACTGGGACAGGGGGCCGGGGAGCTGTTTTTT
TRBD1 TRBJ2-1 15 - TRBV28 CASSSPDRVHNEQFF TGTGCCAGCAGCTCACCCGACAGGGTCCACAATGAGCAGTTCTTC
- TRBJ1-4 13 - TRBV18 CASSPVRGEKLFF TGTGCCAGCTCACCAGTTCGAGGAGAAAAACTGTTTTTT
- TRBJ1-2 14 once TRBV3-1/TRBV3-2 CASSLGRGAWGYTF TGTGCCAGCAGCCTAGGACGGGGGGCTTGGGGCTACACCTTC
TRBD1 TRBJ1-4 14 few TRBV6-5 CASSYGQGDEKLFF TGTGCCAGCAGTTATGGACAGGGTGATGAAAAACTGTTTTTT